These T cell receptor beta chains were read from a single sample in a study of Graves' ophthalmopathy and Graves' hyperthyroidism. TCRdb reprocessed the multiplex PCR reads with MiXCR, giving one entry per CDR3 protein. The table includes some 1.1 million distinct CDR3 sequences, about 38% detected once. The sample was peripheral blood or thyroid tissue (not recorded which). The receptors stem from an adult man with Graves' hyperthyroidism. Each CDR3 is given with its conserved first and last residue.

>TRBV2|TRBJ1-2
CASSQEGVAIYGYTF
>TRBV29-1|TRBJ1-1
CSVDGQGSVNTEAFF
>TRBV29-1|TRBJ1-2
CSVAGSYDGYTF
>TRBV15|TRBJ2-7
CATSRDIGATYERYF
>TRBV10-3|TRBJ1-5
CAIRFPFPGQGDQPQHF
>TRBV7-8|TRBJ2-7
CASSQDSSGRGEQYF
>TRBV29-1|TRBJ2-7
CSVEVSSYEQYF
>TRBV7-9|TRBJ2-7
CASSRIVRRDRGIYEQYF
>TRBV15|TRBJ1-5
CATSRSGPHRSNQPQHF
>TRBV27|TRBJ2-7
CASTSLGGDEQYF
>TRBV29-1|TRBJ1-2
CSVVAPNFRSGYTF
>TRBV5-4|TRBJ2-5
CASSLDPVSQETQYF
>TRBV7-2|TRBJ2-2
CASSETGPPGELFF
>TRBV7-2|TRBJ1-3
CASSSQGFGTIYF
>TRBV29-1|TRBJ1-2
CSVDGTYGYTF
>TRBV12-3/TRBV12-4|TRBJ2-2
CASSLADSRRELFF
>TRBV12-3/TRBV12-4|TRBJ2-7
CASSPIPYRGYEQYF
>TRBV7-8|TRBJ2-2
CASSLFASGSYYPGELFF
>TRBV10-3|TRBJ2-7
CAISERLGGYEQYF
>TRBV11-2|TRBJ1-3
CASRMTTGGSGNTIYF
>TRBV27|TRBJ1-2
CASSFVSIPWGYTF
>TRBV5-1|TRBJ2-7
CASSFSGGAPTEQYF
>TRBV14|TRBJ1-3
CASSTILDKTYSGNTIYF
>TRBV4-2|TRBJ2-2
CASSQLGRTSNTGELFF
>TRBV7-3|TRBJ2-5
CGSSLSGSGETQYF